A selection of T cell receptor beta chains follows, all from one sample in a study of shared clonotypes between healthy human individuals. Clones were read by immunoSEQ multiplex PCR, and TCRdb kept only the in-frame ones, dropping some. The table has millions of clones, roughly 94% seen once. The source material was naive CD4+ T cells sorted from blood. The receptor source for this set is a man aged 18 to 35 in good health. CDR3s include the opening cysteine and the closing phenylalanine or tryptophan. The order of the fields is V gene, D gene, J gene, CDR3 protein, CDR3 DNA. A D gene is named only where the DNA matches it firmly.

TRBV7-2,.,TRBJ1-6,CASSPQRVANSPLHF,TGTGCCAGCAGCCCCCAGCGCGTTGCAAATTCACCCCTCCACTTT
TRBV10-3,.,TRBJ2-1,CAITGGNHEQFF,TGTGCCATCACTGGGGGTAACCATGAGCAGTTCTTC
TRBV6-1,TRBD1,TRBJ2-7,CASNPTGGGYEQYF,TGTGCCAGCAACCCGACAGGGGGCGGCTACGAGCAGTACTTC
TRBV12-5,TRBD1,TRBJ1-1,CASGTQGEEAFF,TGTGCTAGTGGAACGCAGGGGGAAGAAGCTTTCTTT
TRBV18,.,TRBJ2-7,CASSPRQRYEQYF,TGTGCCAGCTCACCACGCCAGAGATACGAGCAGTACTTC
TRBV10-3,TRBD1,TRBJ1-6,CAISNTGVNSPLHF,TGTGCCATCAGTAACACAGGGGTTAATTCACCCCTCCACTTT
TRBV7-9,.,TRBJ2-1,CASSIHDGSSYNEQFF,TGTGCCAGCAGCATACACGACGGAAGCTCCTACAATGAGCAGTTCTTC
TRBV20-1,.,TRBJ1-1,CSARDRTEAFF,TGCAGTGCTAGAGATCGGACTGAAGCTTTCTTT
TRBV5-1,.,TRBJ1-2,CASSLGSSTNYGYTF,TGCGCCAGCAGCTTAGGATCAAGTACTAACTATGGCTACACCTTC
TRBV7-8,.,TRBJ1-4,CASSSGPTGVNEKLFF,TGTGCCAGCAGCTCGGGGCCGACAGGAGTTAATGAAAAACTGTTTTTT
TRBV10-3,TRBD2,TRBJ2-1,CAISPTSGSVGSYNEQFF,TGTGCCATCAGCCCGACTAGCGGGAGTGTTGGATCCTACAATGAGCAGTTCTTC
TRBV28,.,TRBJ1-6,CASSRAGRDNSPLHF,TGTGCCAGCAGTCGGGCGGGGAGGGATAATTCACCCCTCCACTTT
TRBV11-2,.,TRBJ2-5,CASSLDNTGVGETQYF,TGTGCCAGCAGCTTAGATAATACCGGGGTAGGCGAGACCCAGTACTTC
TRBV7-9,.,TRBJ2-1,CASSLASGRPNEQFF,TGTGCCAGCAGCTTAGCGTCCGGGAGACCGAATGAGCAGTTCTTC